This T cell receptor beta chain was identified in a study of shared clonotypes between healthy human individuals. At the level of the study: The plates for each donor numbered three CD4 naive, three CD4 memory, two CD8 naive and one CD8 memory. Points from the study as a whole: The study found lower generation probabilities in non-shared clonotypes than in those shared by all four donors. Researchers sampled only blood; tissue repertoires likely differ.

Many counts were recorded for this clone. Its target is not known. The CDR3 has 13 residues. V was pared by 0 bases and J by 5 bases, with 10 bases between. The V gene's germline CDR1 is GTSNPN and CDR2 SVGIG (reference sequence). Some clones are missing from TCRdb's copy, which holds only in-frame ones; the method was immunoSEQ multiplex PCR. The data contain fewer than 400,000 clones, around two thirds of them singletons. The rearrangement uses TRBV30 and TRBJ1-2; D call uncertain. The clonotype was recovered from a man aged 30-40 years in good health. The sequenced sample consisted of memory CD4+ T cells sorted from blood. Subset indicated: CD45RA-negative fraction. CDR3 nucleotides: TGTGCCTGGAGTGTTAGCATGCCGTATGGCTACACCTTC. Its protein product is CAWSVSMPYGYTF.